This T cell receptor (beta chain) was retrieved from a study of CD8+CD57+ T cells in acquired aplastic anemia. The overall study: CD4+ and CD8+ cells, once sorted, gave DNA averaging around 3.4 ug.

Trimming shortened V by 4 bases and J by 5 bases, and 12 bases separated the two germline ends. Germline loops: CDR1 LGHDT, CDR2 YNNKEL (reference sequence). The CDR3 length is 13 residues. According to the study, genomic DNA was the template for TCR beta VDJ and CDR3 profiling. TCRdb recomputed calls from the reads with MiXCR, one row per CDR3 protein. The sample lists 250,000 to 300,000 distinct CDR3 sequences, about 56% occurring once. This clonotype was observed at least ten times. The antigen is unknown. Study conclusions and caveats: Patient and control CD8+ Simpson's diversity was not significantly different.

Sequenced input: sorted CD4+, CD8+, or CD8+CD57+ T cells (not recorded which) from PBMCs. This receptor was taken from a human donor with severe aplastic anemia or a healthy control (not recorded which). The chain uses TRBV3-1 and TRBJ2-7, with D maybe TRBD2 (5 bases). The DNA for the CDR3 is TGTGCCAGCAGCCTACGGACTTCGCACGAGCAGTACTTC. Its protein is CASSLRTSHEQYF.